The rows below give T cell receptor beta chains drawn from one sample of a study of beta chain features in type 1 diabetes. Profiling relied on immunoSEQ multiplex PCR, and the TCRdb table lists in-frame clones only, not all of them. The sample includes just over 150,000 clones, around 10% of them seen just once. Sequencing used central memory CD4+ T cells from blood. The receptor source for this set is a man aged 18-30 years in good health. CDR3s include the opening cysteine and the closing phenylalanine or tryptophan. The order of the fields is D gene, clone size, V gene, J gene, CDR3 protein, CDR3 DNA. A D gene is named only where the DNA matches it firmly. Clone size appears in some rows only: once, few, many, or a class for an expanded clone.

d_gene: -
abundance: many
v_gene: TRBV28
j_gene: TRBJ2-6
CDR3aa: CASSPRGYGANVLTF
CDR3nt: TGTGCCAGCAGTCCCAGGGGATATGGGGCCAACGTCCTGACTTTC

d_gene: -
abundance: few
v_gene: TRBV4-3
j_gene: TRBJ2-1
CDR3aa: CASSQDKAVSYNEQFF
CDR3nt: TGCGCCAGCAGCCAAGACAAAGCGGTTTCCTACAATGAGCAGTTCTTC

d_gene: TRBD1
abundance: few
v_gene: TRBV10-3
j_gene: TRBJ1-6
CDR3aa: CATGTGYNSPLHF
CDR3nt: TGTGCCACCGGGACAGGCTATAATTCACCCCTCCACTTT

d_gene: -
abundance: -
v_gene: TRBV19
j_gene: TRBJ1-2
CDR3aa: CASSIPTGRGRSGYTF
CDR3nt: TGTGCCAGTAGTATCCCCACCGGCAGGGGACGGTCTGGCTACACCTTC

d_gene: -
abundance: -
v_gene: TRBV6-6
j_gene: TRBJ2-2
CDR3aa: CAISSSASRDTGELFF
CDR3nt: TGTGCCATCAGTTCTAGCGCCTCTCGGGACACCGGGGAGCTGTTTTTT

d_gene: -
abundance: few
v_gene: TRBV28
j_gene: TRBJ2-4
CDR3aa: CASTRRRAAGNIQYF
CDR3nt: TGTGCCAGCACTCGGCGGAGGGCCGCTGGAAACATTCAGTACTTC

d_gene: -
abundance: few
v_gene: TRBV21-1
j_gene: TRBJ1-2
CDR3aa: CASSKDRAPSNYGYTF
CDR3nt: TGTGCCAGCAGCAAAGACAGGGCTCCCTCTAACTATGGCTACACCTTC

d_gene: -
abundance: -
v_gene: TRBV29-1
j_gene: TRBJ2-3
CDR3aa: CSSRGVSTSTDTQYF
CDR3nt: TGCAGCTCAAGAGGGGTCAGCACTAGCACAGATACGCAGTATTTT

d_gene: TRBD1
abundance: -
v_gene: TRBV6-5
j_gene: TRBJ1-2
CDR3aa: CATHAPGGGGGYTF
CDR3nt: TGTGCCACCCATGCGCCAGGGGGCGGAGGGGGCTACACCTTC

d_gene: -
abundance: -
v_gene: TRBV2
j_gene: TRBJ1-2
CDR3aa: CASSEANYGYTF
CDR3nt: TGTGCCAGCAGTGAAGCAAACTATGGCTACACCTTC

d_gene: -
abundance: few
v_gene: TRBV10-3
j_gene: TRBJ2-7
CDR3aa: CAISGRAKRAPYEQYF
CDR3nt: TGTGCCATCAGTGGCCGAGCGAAGAGGGCCCCATACGAGCAGTACTTC

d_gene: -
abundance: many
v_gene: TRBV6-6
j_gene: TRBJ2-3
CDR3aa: CASGRGTDTQYF
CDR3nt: TGTGCCAGCGGACGGGGCACAGATACGCAGTATTTT

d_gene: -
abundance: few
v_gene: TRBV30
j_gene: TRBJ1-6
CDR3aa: CAWSGYSNSPLHF
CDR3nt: TGTGCCTGGAGCGGATATAGCAATTCACCCCTCCACTTT

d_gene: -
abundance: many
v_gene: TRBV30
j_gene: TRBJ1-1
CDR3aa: CAWSPGRRGAFF
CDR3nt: TGTGCCTGGAGCCCGGGGAGGCGGGGAGCTTTCTTT

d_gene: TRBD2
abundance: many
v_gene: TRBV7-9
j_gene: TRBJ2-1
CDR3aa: CASSPGGYYNEQFF
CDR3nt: TGTGCCAGCAGCCCCGGGGGGTATTACAATGAGCAGTTCTTC

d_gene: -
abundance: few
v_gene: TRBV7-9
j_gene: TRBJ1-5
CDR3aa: CASSLGPPGVNRQPQHF
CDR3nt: TGTGCCAGCAGCTTAGGCCCTCCGGGGGTGAATCGTCAGCCCCAGCATTTT

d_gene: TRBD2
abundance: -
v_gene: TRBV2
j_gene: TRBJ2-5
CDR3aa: CASRGRLAGGGQETQYF
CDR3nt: TGTGCCAGCAGAGGGAGACTAGCGGGAGGGGGACAAGAGACCCAGTACTTC

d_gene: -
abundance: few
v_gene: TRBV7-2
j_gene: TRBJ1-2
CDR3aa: CASRPTGYRGGYTF
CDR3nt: TGTGCCAGCAGGCCCACAGGGTATAGAGGTGGCTACACCTTC

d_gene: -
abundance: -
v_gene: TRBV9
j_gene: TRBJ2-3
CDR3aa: CASSVMSGVRDTQYF
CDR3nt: TGTGCCAGCAGCGTGATGTCGGGAGTTAGAGATACGCAGTATTTT

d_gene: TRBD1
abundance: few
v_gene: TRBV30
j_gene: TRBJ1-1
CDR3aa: CAWSVPKDRGKETEAFF
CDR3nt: TGTGCCTGGAGTGTACCCAAGGACAGGGGGAAAGAGACTGAAGCTTTCTTT

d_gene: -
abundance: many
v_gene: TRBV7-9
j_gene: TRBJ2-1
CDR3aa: CASSPEENSPYNEQFF
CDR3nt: TGTGCCAGCAGCCCGGAGGAAAATTCCCCCTACAATGAGCAGTTCTTC

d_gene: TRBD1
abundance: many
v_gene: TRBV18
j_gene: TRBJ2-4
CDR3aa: CASSTGGLAKNIQYF
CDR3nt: TGTGCCAGCTCGACAGGGGGGCTAGCCAAAAACATTCAGTACTTC

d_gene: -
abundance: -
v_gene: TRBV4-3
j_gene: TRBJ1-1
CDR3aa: CASSQGPGQEAFF
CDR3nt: TGCGCCAGCAGCCAGGGACCAGGACAGGAAGCTTTCTTT

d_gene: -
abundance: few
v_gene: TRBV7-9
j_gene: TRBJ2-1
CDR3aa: CASSPRAVNEQFF
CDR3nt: TGTGCCAGCAGCCCCCGCGCGGTGAATGAGCAGTTCTTC

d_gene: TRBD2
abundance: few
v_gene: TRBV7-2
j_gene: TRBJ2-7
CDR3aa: CASSLAGTSGRTQYF
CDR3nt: TGTGCCAGCAGCTTAGCTGGGACTAGCGGGAGGACTCAGTACTTC

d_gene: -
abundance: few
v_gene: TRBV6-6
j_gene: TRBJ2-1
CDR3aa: CASSYYTGGEQFF
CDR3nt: TGTGCCAGCAGTTACTACACAGGTGGCGAGCAGTTCTTC

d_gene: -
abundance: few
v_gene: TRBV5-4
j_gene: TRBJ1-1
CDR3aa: CASSLERAEAFF
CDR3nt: TGTGCCAGCAGCTTGGAGAGAGCTGAAGCTTTCTTT

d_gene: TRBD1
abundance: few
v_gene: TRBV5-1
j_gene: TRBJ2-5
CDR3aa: CASSAQGQRKGTQYF
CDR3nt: TGCGCCAGCAGCGCACAGGGACAGCGGAAAGGGACCCAGTACTTC

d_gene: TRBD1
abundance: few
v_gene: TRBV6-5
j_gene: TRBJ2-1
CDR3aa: CASSYGDRGLHNEQFF
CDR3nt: TGTGCCAGCAGTTATGGGGACAGGGGGCTCCACAATGAGCAGTTCTTC

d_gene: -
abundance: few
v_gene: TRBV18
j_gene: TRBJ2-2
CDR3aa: CASSPDTGELFF
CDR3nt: TGTGCCAGCTCACCTGACACCGGGGAGCTGTTTTTT

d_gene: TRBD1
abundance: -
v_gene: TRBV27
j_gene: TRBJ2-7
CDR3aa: CASSVLGTGYEQYF
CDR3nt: TGTGCCAGCAGTGTATTGGGGACAGGATACGAGCAGTACTTC

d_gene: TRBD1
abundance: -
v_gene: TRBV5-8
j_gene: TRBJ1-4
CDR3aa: CASSPPGQRNEKLFF
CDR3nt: TGTGCCAGCAGCCCACCGGGACAGCGGAATGAAAAACTGTTTTTT

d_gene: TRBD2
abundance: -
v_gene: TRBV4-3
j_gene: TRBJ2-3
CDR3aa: CASSHLSGSGTDTQYF
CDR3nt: TGCGCCAGCAGCCATCTTAGCGGGAGTGGAACAGATACGCAGTATTTT

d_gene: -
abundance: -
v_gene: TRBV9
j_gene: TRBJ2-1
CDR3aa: CASSELPGYNEQFF
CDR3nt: TGTGCCAGCAGCGAGTTGCCAGGCTACAATGAGCAGTTCTTC

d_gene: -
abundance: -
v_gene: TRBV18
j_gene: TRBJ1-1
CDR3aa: CASSTSLTARNTEAFF
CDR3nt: TGTGCCAGCTCAACTTCCTTGACAGCGCGGAACACTGAAGCTTTCTTT

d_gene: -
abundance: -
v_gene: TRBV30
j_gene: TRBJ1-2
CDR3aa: CAWSVRINYGYTF
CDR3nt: TGTGCCTGGAGTGTAAGAATTAACTATGGCTACACCTTC

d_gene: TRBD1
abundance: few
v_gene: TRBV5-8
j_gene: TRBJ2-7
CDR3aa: CASSPRGTGDYEQYF
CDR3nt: TGTGCCAGCAGCCCCCGAGGAACAGGGGACTACGAGCAGTACTTC

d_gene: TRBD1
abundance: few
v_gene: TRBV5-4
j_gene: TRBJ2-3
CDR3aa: CASSTDRAPTDTQYF
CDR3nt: TGTGCCAGCAGCACCGACAGGGCTCCCACAGATACGCAGTATTTT

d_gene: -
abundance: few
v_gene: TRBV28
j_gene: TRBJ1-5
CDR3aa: CASSQSGDPQHF
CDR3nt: TGTGCCAGCAGTCAAAGCGGGGACCCCCAGCATTTT

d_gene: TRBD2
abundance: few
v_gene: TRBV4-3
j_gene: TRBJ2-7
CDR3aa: CASSRGLAYEQYF
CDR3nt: TGCGCCAGCAGCCGGGGACTAGCCTACGAGCAGTACTTC

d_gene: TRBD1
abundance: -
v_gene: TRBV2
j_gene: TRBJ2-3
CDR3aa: CASRKTGGADTQYF
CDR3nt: TGTGCCAGCAGGAAGACAGGGGGGGCAGATACGCAGTATTTT

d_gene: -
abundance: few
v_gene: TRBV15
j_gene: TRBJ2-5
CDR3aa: CATSRDRRGPETQYF
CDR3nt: TGTGCCACCAGCAGAGATCGGCGGGGACCAGAGACCCAGTACTTC

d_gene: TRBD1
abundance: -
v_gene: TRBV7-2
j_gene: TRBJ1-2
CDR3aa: CASSPDRGLGGYTF
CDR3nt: TGTGCCAGCAGCCCGGACAGGGGGCTTGGCGGCTACACCTTC

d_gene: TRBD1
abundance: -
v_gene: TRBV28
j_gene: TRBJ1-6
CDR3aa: CASSRDRGGSPLHF
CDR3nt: TGTGCCAGCAGTCGCGACAGGGGCGGGTCACCCCTCCACTTT

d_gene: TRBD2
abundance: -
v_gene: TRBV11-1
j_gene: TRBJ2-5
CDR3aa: CASSSMEGGPETQYF
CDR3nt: TGTGCCAGCAGTTCCATGGAGGGAGGGCCGGAGACCCAGTACTTC

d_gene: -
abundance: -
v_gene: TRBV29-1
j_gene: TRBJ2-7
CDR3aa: CSVAPGTRSYEQYF
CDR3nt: TGCAGCGTTGCTCCCGGGACGCGATCCTACGAGCAGTACTTC

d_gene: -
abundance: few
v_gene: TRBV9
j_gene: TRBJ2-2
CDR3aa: CASSVGNTGELFF
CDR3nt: TGTGCCAGCAGCGTAGGGAACACCGGGGAGCTGTTTTTT

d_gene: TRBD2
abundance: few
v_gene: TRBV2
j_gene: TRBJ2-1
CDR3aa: CASKERGHNEQFF
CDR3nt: TGTGCCAGCAAGGAGCGGGGGCACAATGAGCAGTTCTTC